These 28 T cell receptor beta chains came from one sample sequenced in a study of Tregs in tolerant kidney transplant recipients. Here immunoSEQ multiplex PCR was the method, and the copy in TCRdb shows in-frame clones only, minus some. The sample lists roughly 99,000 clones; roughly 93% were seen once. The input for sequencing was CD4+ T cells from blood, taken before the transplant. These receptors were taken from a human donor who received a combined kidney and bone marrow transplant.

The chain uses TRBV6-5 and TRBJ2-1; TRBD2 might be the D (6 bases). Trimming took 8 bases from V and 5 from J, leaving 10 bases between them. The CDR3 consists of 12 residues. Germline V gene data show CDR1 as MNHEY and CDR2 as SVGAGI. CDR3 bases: TGTGCCAGCGGAGGGCCCCACAATGAGCAGTTCTTC. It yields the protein CASGGPHNEQFF.

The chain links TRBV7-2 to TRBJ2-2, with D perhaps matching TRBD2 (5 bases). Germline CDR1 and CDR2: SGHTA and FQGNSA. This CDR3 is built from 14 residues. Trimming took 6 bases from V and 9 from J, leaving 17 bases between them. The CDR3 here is CASSKQAESWELFF. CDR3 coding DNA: TGTGCCAGCAGTAAACAAGCGGAGTCATGGGAGCTGTTTTTT.

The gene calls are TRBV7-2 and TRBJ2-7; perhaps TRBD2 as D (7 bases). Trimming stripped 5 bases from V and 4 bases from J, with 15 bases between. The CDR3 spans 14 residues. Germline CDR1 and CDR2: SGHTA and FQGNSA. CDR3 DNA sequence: TGTGCCAGCAGCCCTCACGGGGGGCAATACGAGCAGTACTTC. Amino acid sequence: CASSPHGGQYEQYF.

The DNA of the CDR3 is TGTGCCAGCAGTGAACTAAGTCAGCCCCAGCATTTT. Amino acid sequence: CASSELSQPQHF. The V and J genes are TRBV6-1 and TRBJ1-5, with no clear D. Between the trimmed V and J ends, which lost 2 bases and 6 bases, there was a span of 5 bases. Per the germline V gene, CDR1 is MNHNS and CDR2 is SASEGT. The CDR3 spans 12 residues.

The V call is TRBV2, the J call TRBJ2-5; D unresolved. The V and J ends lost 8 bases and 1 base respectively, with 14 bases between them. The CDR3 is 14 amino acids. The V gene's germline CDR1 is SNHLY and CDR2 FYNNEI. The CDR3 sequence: CASGGRLPQETQYF. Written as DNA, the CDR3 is TGTGCCAGCGGTGGCAGGCTCCCCCAAGAGACCCAGTACTTC.

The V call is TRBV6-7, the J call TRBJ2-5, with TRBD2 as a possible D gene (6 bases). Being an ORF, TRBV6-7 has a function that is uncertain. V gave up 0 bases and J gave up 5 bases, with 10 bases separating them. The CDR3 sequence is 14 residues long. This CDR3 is CASSYSLGRETQYF. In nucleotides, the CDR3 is TGTGCCAGCAGTTACTCATTAGGGAGGGAGACCCAGTACTTC.

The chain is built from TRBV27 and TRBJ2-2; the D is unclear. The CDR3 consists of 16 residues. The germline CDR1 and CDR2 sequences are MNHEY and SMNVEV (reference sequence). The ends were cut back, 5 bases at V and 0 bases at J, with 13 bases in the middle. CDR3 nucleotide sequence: TGTGCCAGCAGTCCGAGAGGTCCTTCGAACACCGGGGAGCTGTTTTTT. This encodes CASSPRGPSNTGELFF.

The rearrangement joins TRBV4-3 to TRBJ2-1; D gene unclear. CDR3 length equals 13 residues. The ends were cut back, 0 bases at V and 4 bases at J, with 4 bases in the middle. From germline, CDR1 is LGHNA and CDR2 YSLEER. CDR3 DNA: TGCGCCAGCAGCCAAGATCCGTACAATGAGCAGTTCTTC. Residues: CASSQDPYNEQFF.

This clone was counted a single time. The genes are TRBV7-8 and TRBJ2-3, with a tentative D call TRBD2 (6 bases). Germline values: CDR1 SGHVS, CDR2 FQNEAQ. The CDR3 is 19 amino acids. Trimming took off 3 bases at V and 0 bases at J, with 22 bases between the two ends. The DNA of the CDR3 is TGTGCCAGCAGCTTTGACGGCGGGGCCAGTAGTTTGAGCACAGATACGCAGTATTTT. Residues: CASSFDGGASSLSTDTQYF. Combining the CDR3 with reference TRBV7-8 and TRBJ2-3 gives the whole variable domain GAGVSQSPRYKVAKRGQDVALRCDPISGHVSLFWYQQALGQGPEFLTYFQNEAQLDKSGLPSDRFFAERPEGSVSTLKIQRTQQEDSAVYLCASSFDGGASSLSTDTQYFGPGTRLTVL.

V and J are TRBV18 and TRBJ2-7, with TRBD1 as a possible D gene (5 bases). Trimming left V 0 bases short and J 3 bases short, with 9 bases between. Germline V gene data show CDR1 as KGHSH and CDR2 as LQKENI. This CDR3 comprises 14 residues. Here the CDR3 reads CASSPPAGNYEQYF. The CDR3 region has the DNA TGTGCCAGCTCACCACCGGCAGGGAACTACGAGCAGTACTTC.

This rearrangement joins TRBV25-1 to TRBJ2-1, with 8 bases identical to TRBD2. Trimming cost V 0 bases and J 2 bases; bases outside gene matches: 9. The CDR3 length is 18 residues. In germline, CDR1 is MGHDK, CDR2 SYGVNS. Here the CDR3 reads CASSEYLGLGGTYNEQFF. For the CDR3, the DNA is TGTGCCAGCAGTGAATACCTGGGACTAGGTGGCACCTACAATGAGCAGTTCTTC. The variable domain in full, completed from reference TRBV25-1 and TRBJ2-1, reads EADIYQTPRYLVIGTGKKITLECSQTMGHDKMYWYQQDPGMELHLIHYSYGVNSTEKGDLSSESTVSRIRTEHFPLTLESARPSHTSQYLCASSEYLGLGGTYNEQFFGPGTRLTVL.

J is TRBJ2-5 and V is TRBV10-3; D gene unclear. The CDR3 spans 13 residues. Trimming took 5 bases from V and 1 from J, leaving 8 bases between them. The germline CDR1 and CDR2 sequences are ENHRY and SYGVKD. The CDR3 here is CAISPGIQETQYF. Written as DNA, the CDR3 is TGTGCCATCAGTCCAGGTATCCAAGAGACCCAGTACTTC.

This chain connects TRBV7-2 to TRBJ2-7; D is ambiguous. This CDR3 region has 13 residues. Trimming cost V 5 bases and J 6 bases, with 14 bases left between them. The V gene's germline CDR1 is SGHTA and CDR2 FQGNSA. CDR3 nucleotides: TGTGCCAGCAGCGGCACGGAGATTTCCGAGCAGTACTTC. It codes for CASSGTEISEQYF.

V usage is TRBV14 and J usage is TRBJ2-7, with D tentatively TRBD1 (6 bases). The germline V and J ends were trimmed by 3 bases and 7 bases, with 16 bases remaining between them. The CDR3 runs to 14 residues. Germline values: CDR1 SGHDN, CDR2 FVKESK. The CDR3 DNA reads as TGTGCCAGCAGCCATAACAGGGCCCAGGGGGAGCAGTACTTC. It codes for CASSHNRAQGEQYF.

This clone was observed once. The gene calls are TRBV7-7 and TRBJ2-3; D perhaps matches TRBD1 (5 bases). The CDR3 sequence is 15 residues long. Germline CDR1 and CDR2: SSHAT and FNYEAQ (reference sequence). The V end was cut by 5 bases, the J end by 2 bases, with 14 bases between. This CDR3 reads CASSPNLGPTDTQYF. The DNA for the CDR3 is TGTGCCAGCAGCCCCAACCTGGGGCCCACAGATACGCAGTATTTT.

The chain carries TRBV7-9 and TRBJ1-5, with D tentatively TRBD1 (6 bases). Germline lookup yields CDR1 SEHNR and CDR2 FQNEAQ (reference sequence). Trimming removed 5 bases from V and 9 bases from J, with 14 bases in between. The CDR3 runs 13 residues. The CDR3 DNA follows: TGTGCCAGCAGCCCGATAGACAGGTCGCCCCAGCATTTT. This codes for CASSPIDRSPQHF.

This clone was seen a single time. The CDR3 DNA follows: TGTGCCAGCAGCTCCAAAACAGGGGACTATGGCTACACCTTC. Amino acids: CASSSKTGDYGYTF. The chain recombines TRBV5-4 with TRBJ1-2; 7 bases are a match to TRBD1. CDR3 length equals 14 residues. Germline CDR1 reads SGHNT; CDR2 reads YYREEE (reference sequence). V dropped 3 bases and J dropped 3; count of bases not matched to a gene: 5.

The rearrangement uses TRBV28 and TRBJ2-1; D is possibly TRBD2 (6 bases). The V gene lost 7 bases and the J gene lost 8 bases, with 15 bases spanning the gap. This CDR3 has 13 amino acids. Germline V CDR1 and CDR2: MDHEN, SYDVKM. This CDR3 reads CASKVGTPYEQFF. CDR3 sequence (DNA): TGTGCCAGCAAAGTCGGGACTCCGTATGAGCAGTTCTTC.

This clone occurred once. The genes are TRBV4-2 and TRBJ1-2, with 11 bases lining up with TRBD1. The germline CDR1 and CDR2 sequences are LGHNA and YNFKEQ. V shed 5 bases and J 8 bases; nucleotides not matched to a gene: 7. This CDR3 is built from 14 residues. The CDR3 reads CASSEWTGGTGYTF. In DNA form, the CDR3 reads TGTGCCAGCAGCGAGTGGACAGGGGGCACAGGCTACACCTTC.

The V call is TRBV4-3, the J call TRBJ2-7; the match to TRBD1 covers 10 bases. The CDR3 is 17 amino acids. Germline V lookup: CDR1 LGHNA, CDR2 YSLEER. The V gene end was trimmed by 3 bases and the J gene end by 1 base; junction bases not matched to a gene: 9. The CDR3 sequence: CASSHLAGTGASYEQYF. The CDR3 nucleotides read TGCGCCAGCAGCCACCTAGCCGGGACAGGGGCGTCCTACGAGCAGTACTTC.

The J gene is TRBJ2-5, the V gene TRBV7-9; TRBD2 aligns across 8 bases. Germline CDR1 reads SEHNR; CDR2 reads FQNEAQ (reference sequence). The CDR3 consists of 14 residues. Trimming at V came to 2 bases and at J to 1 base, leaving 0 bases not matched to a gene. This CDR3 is CASSLTSGQETQYF. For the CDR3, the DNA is TGTGCCAGCAGCTTAACTAGCGGCCAAGAGACCCAGTACTTC.

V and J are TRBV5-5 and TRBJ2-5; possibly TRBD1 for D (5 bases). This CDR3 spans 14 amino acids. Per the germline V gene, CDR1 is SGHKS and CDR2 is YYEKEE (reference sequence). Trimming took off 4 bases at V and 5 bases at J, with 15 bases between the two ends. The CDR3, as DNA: TGTGCCAGCAGCCGGCGAGGCAGGGATGAGACCCAGTACTTC. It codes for CASSRRGRDETQYF.

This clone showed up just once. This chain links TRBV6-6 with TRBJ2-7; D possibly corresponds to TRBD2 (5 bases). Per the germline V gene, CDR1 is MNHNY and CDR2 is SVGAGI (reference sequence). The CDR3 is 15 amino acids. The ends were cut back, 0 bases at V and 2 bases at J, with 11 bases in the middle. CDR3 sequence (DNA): TGTGCCAGCAGTTACTCGGTGAGGGATGCCTACGAGCAGTACTTC. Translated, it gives CASSYSVRDAYEQYF.

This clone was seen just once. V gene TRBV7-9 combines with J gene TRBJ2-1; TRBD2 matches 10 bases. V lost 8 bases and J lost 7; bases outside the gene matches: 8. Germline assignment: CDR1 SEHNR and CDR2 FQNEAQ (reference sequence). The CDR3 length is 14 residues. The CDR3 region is CASQGLAGANEQFF. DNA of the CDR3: TGTGCCAGCCAAGGTCTAGCGGGAGCTAATGAGCAGTTCTTC.

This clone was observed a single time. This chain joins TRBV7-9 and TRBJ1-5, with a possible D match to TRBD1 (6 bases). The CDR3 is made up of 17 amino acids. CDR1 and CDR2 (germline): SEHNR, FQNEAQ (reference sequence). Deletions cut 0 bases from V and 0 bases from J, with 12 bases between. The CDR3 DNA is TGTGCCAGCAGCTTAGCTGCAGGGGCAGATAGCAATCAGCCCCAGCATTTT. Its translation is CASSLAAGADSNQPQHF.

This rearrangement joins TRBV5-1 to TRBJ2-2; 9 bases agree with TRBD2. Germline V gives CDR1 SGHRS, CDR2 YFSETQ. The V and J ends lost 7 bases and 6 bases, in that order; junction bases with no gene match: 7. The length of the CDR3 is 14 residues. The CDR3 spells CASGGLAISGELFF. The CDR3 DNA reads TGCGCCAGCGGGGGACTAGCAATATCCGGGGAGCTGTTTTTT.

CDR3 sequence: CASSLVSNPGGSNQPQHF. DNA of the CDR3: TGCGCCAGCAGCTTGGTTAGCAATCCAGGGGGCTCCAATCAGCCCCAGCATTTT. The J gene is TRBJ1-5, the V gene TRBV5-1; 8 bases align to TRBD1. Germline V gene data show CDR1 as SGHRS and CDR2 as YFSETQ. This CDR3 has 18 amino acids. J lost 3 bases, V lost 0 bases, and 11 bases had no gene match.

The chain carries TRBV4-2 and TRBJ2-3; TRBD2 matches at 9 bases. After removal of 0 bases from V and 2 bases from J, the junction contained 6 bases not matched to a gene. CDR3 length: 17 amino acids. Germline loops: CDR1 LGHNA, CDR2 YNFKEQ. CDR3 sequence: CASSQDLAGHYTDTQYF. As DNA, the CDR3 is TGTGCCAGCAGCCAAGATCTAGCGGGGCATTACACAGATACGCAGTATTTT.